This T cell receptor (beta chain) was profiled in a study of identical twins. Study observations and caveats: Sequences that were out-of-frame, alpha and twin-shared displayed an excess of low generation probability. Donors were not followed over many years; analysis was cross-sectional. Cord blood beta clonotypes present at high abundance carried fewer insertions; no such pattern appeared in memory repertoires. Excess twin sharing in beta out-of-frame sequences was weaker.

About this clonotype: Antigen specificity is unknown.

The CDR3 contains 17 residues. Trimming at V came to 5 bases and at J to 6 bases, leaving 8 bases not matched to a gene. Germline V gives CDR1 MNHNS, CDR2 SASEGT. TCRdb re-called the 5' RACE reads with MiXCR, one entry per CDR3 protein. The sample yields 400,000 to 500,000 distinct CDR3 sequences, roughly 20% seen once. The chain recombines TRBV6-1 with TRBJ2-2, with 14 bases lining up with TRBD2. This sequence was found in a man between 50 and 59 years old in good health. The sample was naive T cells sorted from blood. Here the CDR3 reads CASSRLAGGPRAGELFF. The CDR3 DNA is TGTGCCAGCAGTCGACTAGCGGGGGGGCCTCGGGCCGGGGAGCTGTTTTTT.